This T cell receptor (beta chain) was recorded in a study of spatial heterogeneity in lung cancer. Study-level information: Sequence detection consistently recorded a greater number of beta-chain than alpha-chain sequences. Each unique TCR and UMI combination was seen more than ten times on average in raw reads.

A unique molecular identifier was carried by every single TCR cDNA molecule. MiXCR, applied by TCRdb to the 5' RACE reads, yields one record per CDR3 protein. This table holds approximately 49,000 distinct CDR3 sequences, approximately 5.7% found once. Ten or more counts support this clonotype. Time point given: sample taken at primary tumor resection. Germline CDR1 is MNHEY and CDR2 is SMNVEV (reference sequence). With 3 bases removed from V and 3 bases from J, the gap between germline ends came to 11 bases. CDR3 length equals 14 residues. This sequence joins TRBV27 and TRBJ1-1; D not resolved. The clonotype originates from a male donor with early-stage non-small cell lung cancer. The starting material was PBMCs, obtained at surgery. The CDR3 loop is CASSLGQEDTEAFF. The CDR3 DNA is TGTGCCAGCAGTTTGGGCCAGGAAGACACTGAAGCTTTCTTT.